The clone carrying this TCR beta chain was counted between two and nine times. The data derive from a study of early T cells in non-severe SARS-CoV-2 infection. The CDR3 runs to 11 residues. In germline, CDR1 is KGHDR, CDR2 SFDVKD. V was shortened by 4 bases and J by 5 bases, with 2 bases between the two germline ends. A single record per CDR3 protein comes from TCRdb applying MiXCR to the 5' RACE reads. This sample has about 71,000 distinct CDR3 sequences, with around an eighth found just once. The rearrangement uses TRBV24-1 and TRBJ2-1; D is uncertain. This sample comprised whole blood, obtained at baseline. This TCR was recovered from an adult who was a healthcare worker with PCR-confirmed SARS-CoV-2 infection or an uninfected control (not recorded which). This CDR3 is CATSDHNEQFF. The CDR3 DNA sequence: TGTGCCACCAGTGACCACAATGAGCAGTTCTTC.